These 29 T cell receptor beta chains were all obtained from the same sample, sequenced in a study of PD-1 blockade in classical Hodgkin lymphoma. The time point is: newly diagnosed, previously untreated cHL patient sample. Magnetic negative selection of thawed PBMCs yielded the CD8+ T cells. Measured with immunoSEQ multiplex PCR; TCRdb has only the in-frame clones, and not every one. The sample contains 4,500 to 6,500 clones, 75% to 90% of which appear only once. The sample comprised CD8+ T cells from blood. Source of these receptors: a human donor with classical Hodgkin lymphoma.

This chain connects TRBV7-9 to TRBJ2-7; 9 bases are a match to TRBD2. Trimming cost V 1 base and J 2 bases; bases outside gene matches: 3. There are 15 residues in the CDR3. Germline CDR1 SEHNR, CDR2 FQNEAQ (reference sequence). CDR3 sequence: CASSLVSSGTYEQYF. The CDR3 nucleotides are TGTGCCAGCAGCTTAGTCTCTAGCGGGACCTACGAGCAGTACTTC.

The V and J genes are TRBV9 and TRBJ1-2, with TRBD1 identical over 9 bases. The trim removed 7 bases at V and 4 bases at J, leaving 5 bases unmatched. The CDR3 totals 13 residues. The germline CDR1 and CDR2 sequences are SGDLS and YYNGEE. The CDR3: CASGTGGAYGYTF. CDR3 coding DNA: TGTGCCAGCGGTACAGGGGGCGCCTATGGCTACACCTTC.

This chain connects TRBV27 to TRBJ1-1; D gene ambiguous. The CDR3 covers 15 residues. The ends were cut back, 3 bases at V and 3 bases at J, with 14 bases in the middle. The germline V gene encodes CDR1 MNHEY and CDR2 SMNVEV (reference sequence). The CDR3 DNA reads TGTGCCAGCAGTTTGTATACCCCGGTGGACACTGAAGCTTTCTTT. Amino acid sequence: CASSLYTPVDTEAFF.

Points on this clone: At one boundary the junction diverges from the germline segment, which might be a read error. The rearrangement links TRBV7-9 to TRBJ2-3, with 9 bases matching TRBD1. The germline V gene has CDR1 SEHNR and CDR2 FQNEAQ (reference sequence). The CDR3 loop spans 15 amino acids. CDR3: CASSLGQGSKDTQYF. The CDR3, as DNA: TGTGCCAGCAGTCTAGGACAGGGGAGCAAAGATACGCAGTATTTT.

The chain combines TRBV15 with TRBJ1-1, with no clear D. This CDR3 has 12 residues. Germline assignment: CDR1 LNHNV and CDR2 YYDKDF (reference sequence). With 2 bases removed from V and 5 bases from J, the gap between germline ends came to 6 bases. The CDR3 is CATSRSRTEAFF. The CDR3 DNA reads as TGTGCCACCAGCAGATCGAGAACTGAAGCTTTCTTT.

This clone has only one observation. The chain links TRBV5-5 to TRBJ2-1, with D tentatively TRBD2 (5 bases). Looked up from germline, CDR1 is SGHKS and CDR2 is YYEKEE (reference sequence). The CDR3 has 16 residues. V gave up 2 bases and J gave up 5 bases, with 17 bases separating them. In nucleotides, the CDR3 is TGTGCCAGCAGCTTTCTACCGGGGAACGGCCACAATGAGCAGTTCTTC. This sequence encodes CASSFLPGNGHNEQFF. Supplemented by reference TRBV5-5 and TRBJ2-1, the full variable domain reads DAGVTQSPTHLIKTRGQQVTLRCSPISGHKSVSWYQQVLGQGPQFIFQYYEKEERGRGNFPDRFSARQFPNYSSELNVNALLLGDSALYLCASSFLPGNGHNEQFFGPGTRLTVL.

The chain is built from TRBV25-1 and TRBJ2-6; TRBD1 matches 10 bases. Germline-derived CDR1 and CDR2 are MGHDK and SYGVNS. V trimming: 5 bases; J trimming: 0 bases; junction bases outside the gene matches: 4. There are 17 residues in the CDR3. The CDR3 DNA reads TGTGCCAGCAGTTCCGGGACAGGGGTCTCTGGGGCCAACGTCCTGACTTTC. Translating gives CASSSGTGVSGANVLTF.

The rearrangement uses TRBV15 and TRBJ2-1; TRBD1 matches 10 bases. There are 15 residues in the CDR3. V lost 5 bases and J lost 8; bases outside the gene matches: 9. Germline V CDR1 and CDR2: LNHNV, YYDKDF (reference sequence). CDR3 DNA: TGTGCCACCAGCGGGGACAGGGGCCTGCGTGATGAGCAGTTCTTC. It specifies CATSGDRGLRDEQFF.

The gene calls are TRBV25-1 and TRBJ1-5; D is undetermined. Trimming removed 5 bases at V and 8 bases at J, with 19 bases between. The CDR3 extends over 15 amino acids. The germline V gene encodes CDR1 MGHDK and CDR2 SYGVNS. CDR3 DNA: TGTGCCAGCAGTCCAACGAACAGCCCCCAGGAGCCCCAGCATTTT. The encoded protein is CASSPTNSPQEPQHF.

The rearrangement joins TRBV6-6 to TRBJ1-1, with 12 bases matching TRBD1. Trimming took 6 bases from V and 3 from J; bases not matched to a gene: 5. This CDR3 contains 15 residues. The germline V gene has CDR1 MNHNY and CDR2 SVGAGI (reference sequence). The CDR3 DNA reads TGTGCCAGCAGGGGGACAGGGGGCCTTGACACTGAAGCTTTCTTT. Translated: CASRGTGGLDTEAFF.

This clone was found once. The rearrangement uses TRBV18 and TRBJ2-6, with D unresolved. Germline CDR1 and CDR2: KGHSH and LQKENI. V was trimmed by 3 bases and J by 0 bases, leaving 18 bases between them. The CDR3 totals 19 residues. CDR3 residues: CASSPYPAPPSSGANVLTF. DNA of the CDR3: TGTGCCAGCTCACCGTACCCGGCCCCCCCAAGCTCTGGGGCCAACGTCCTGACTTTC.

This clone was recorded only once. This chain joins TRBV4-2 and TRBJ2-2; TRBD2 matches at 12 bases. The CDR3 spans 16 residues. V shed 5 bases, J shed 4 bases, and the junction held 5 bases outside the gene matches. Germline V gene data show CDR1 as LGHNA and CDR2 as YNFKEQ. The CDR3 loop reads CASSSSGGASTGELFF. DNA for the CDR3: TGTGCCAGCAGCTCTAGCGGGGGGGCGAGCACCGGGGAGCTGTTTTTT.

The gene calls are TRBV30 and TRBJ1-1; D call uncertain. CDR1 and CDR2 (germline): GTSNPN, SVGIG (reference sequence). Trimming stripped 4 bases from V and 7 bases from J, with 10 bases between. The CDR3 consists of 11 residues. In nucleotides, the CDR3 is TGTGCCTGGAATCGGGCAAGTGAAGCTTTCTTT. Protein sequence: CAWNRASEAFF. Full variable domain (rest looked up from reference TRBV30 and TRBJ1-1): SQTIHQWPATLVQPVGSPLSLECTVEGTSNPNLYWYRQAAGRGLQLLFYSVGIGQISSEVPQNLSASRPQDRQFILSSKKLLLSDSGFYLCAWNRASEAFFGQGTRLTVV.

The chain uses TRBV14 and TRBJ1-1, with a possible D match to TRBD1 (5 bases). The CDR3 consists of 14 residues. V dropped 0 bases and J dropped 4 bases, with 9 bases sitting between them. The germline gives CDR1 SGHDN, CDR2 FVKESK. In nucleotides, the CDR3 is TGTGCCAGCAGCCAAGACAGGGATAGCACTGAAGCTTTCTTT. Translation: CASSQDRDSTEAFF.

The CDR3 protein is CASSSDRGHANYGYTF. CDR3 coding DNA: TGTGCCAGCAGCTCGGACAGGGGGCATGCCAACTATGGCTACACCTTC. V gene TRBV7-9 combines with J gene TRBJ1-2; TRBD1 matches at 11 bases. Germline CDR1 is SEHNR and CDR2 is FQNEAQ (reference sequence). V trimming: 4 bases; J trimming: 2 bases; junction bases outside the gene matches: 6. CDR3 length equals 16 residues.

The J gene is TRBJ1-1, the V gene TRBV9; weak D call: TRBD1 (6 bases). This CDR3 has 15 amino acids. V shed 2 bases and J shed 1 base, with 12 bases lying between them. Looked up from germline, CDR1 is SGDLS and CDR2 is YYNGEE. The CDR3 DNA reads TGTGCCAGCAGCGTCCCTACAGGGAAGAACACTGAAGCTTTCTTT. It translates to CASSVPTGKNTEAFF.

The chain uses TRBV29-1 and TRBJ1-2, with D possibly TRBD1 on 5 matching bases. Trimming stripped 3 bases from V and 6 bases from J, with 23 bases between. The CDR3 sequence is 16 residues long. The germline V gene has CDR1 SQVTM and CDR2 ANQGSEA. Here the CDR3 DNA reads TGCAGCGTTGAGGGGCAGGACGGTATTTCTAGGCATGGCTACACCTTC. Residues: CSVEGQDGISRHGYTF. The full variable domain, completed using reference TRBV29-1 and TRBJ1-2, is SAVISQKPSRDICQRGTSLTIQCQVDSQVTMMFWYRQQPGQSLTLIATANQGSEATYESGFVIDKFPISRPNLTFSTLTVSNMSPEDSSIYLCSVEGQDGISRHGYTFGSGTRLTVV.

The rearrangement links TRBV19 to TRBJ2-1, with D possibly being TRBD1 or TRBD2 (6 bases each). Trimming removed 3 bases from V and 4 bases from J, with 13 bases in between. There are 15 residues in the CDR3. Germline V gives CDR1 LNHDA, CDR2 SQIVND (reference sequence). The CDR3, as DNA: TGTGCCAGTAGTATTGGGGCGGGACATTACAATGAGCAGTTCTTC. As protein: CASSIGAGHYNEQFF.

V gene TRBV27 combines with J gene TRBJ2-7; 9 bases fit TRBD2. The germline V gene has CDR1 MNHEY and CDR2 SMNVEV (reference sequence). With V trimmed by 2 bases and J by 3 bases, 5 bases remained unmatched. This CDR3 region has 15 residues. CDR3 nucleotides: TGTGCCAGCAGTTTAGGGGCTAGCGGGGTCTACGAGCAGTACTTC. It codes for CASSLGASGVYEQYF.

The sample holds one count of this clone. The chain uses TRBV7-9 and TRBJ2-1, with 7 bases lining up with TRBD1. Losses at the gene ends were 11 bases for V and 5 bases for J; bases not matched to a gene: 6. Germline V gene sequence: CDR1 SEHNR, CDR2 FQNEAQ (reference sequence). The CDR3 is 12 amino acids. CDR3 nucleotide sequence: TGTGCCGGCGAGGGGGCCCACAATGAGCAGTTCTTC. It is translated as CAGEGAHNEQFF. The full variable domain, with the rest looked up from reference TRBV7-9 and TRBJ2-1, is DTGVSQNPRHKITKRGQNVTFRCDPISEHNRLYWYRQTLGQGPEFLTYFQNEAQLEKSRLLSDRFSAERPKGSFSTLEIQRTEQGDSAMYLCAGEGAHNEQFFGPGTRLTVL.

This clone was counted a single time. V gene TRBV29-1 combines with J gene TRBJ2-1; TRBD2 matches at 12 bases. CDR3 length: 14 amino acids. Germline trimming cut 7 bases from V and 16 bases from J; bases unmatched to any gene: 17. Germline V gives CDR1 SQVTM, CDR2 ANQGSEA. The CDR3 nucleotides read TGCAGCGCCGAGGTTGGACTAGCGGGAAGGATTCTATTCTTC. This sequence encodes CSAEVGLAGRILFF.

The chain links TRBV5-6 to TRBJ2-7; tentative D call: TRBD2 (6 bases). The V gene lost 1 base and the J gene lost 5 bases, with 13 bases spanning the gap. Germline V gene data show CDR1 as SGHDT and CDR2 as YYEEEE. The CDR3 covers 14 residues. CDR3 protein: CASSLRLAKHEQYF. The DNA of the CDR3 is TGTGCCAGCAGCTTGAGGCTAGCGAAACACGAGCAGTACTTC.

The gene calls are TRBV19 and TRBJ2-7; 8 bases are shared with TRBD2. In germline, CDR1 is LNHDA, CDR2 SQIVND (reference sequence). This CDR3 is 14 amino acids long. V lost 4 bases to trimming and J lost 2 bases; unmatched junction nucleotides: 4. CDR3 sequence: CASSTGGGPYEQYF. In nucleotides, the CDR3 is TGTGCCAGTAGTACCGGGGGGGGCCCCTACGAGCAGTACTTC.

The chain employs TRBV9 and TRBJ2-6; no clear D. Germline CDR1 is SGDLS and CDR2 is YYNGEE. Trimming shortened V by 2 bases and J by 0 bases, and 3 bases separated the two germline ends. The CDR3 totals 14 residues. The CDR3 DNA is TGTGCCAGCAGCGTCAGCTCTGGGGCCAACGTCCTGACTTTC. Its translation: CASSVSSGANVLTF.

This rearrangement joins TRBV28 to TRBJ2-2; the D gene is possibly TRBD2 (5 bases). Trimming removed 5 bases at V and 4 bases at J, with 14 bases between. Germline lookup yields CDR1 MDHEN and CDR2 SYDVKM. The CDR3 loop spans 15 amino acids. CDR3 protein: CASSTPEEATGELFF. The CDR3 DNA reads as TGTGCCAGCAGTACCCCGGAGGAGGCCACCGGGGAGCTGTTTTTT. Drawing the rest from reference TRBV28 and TRBJ2-2, the complete variable domain is DVKVTQSSRYLVKRTGEKVFLECVQDMDHENMFWYRQDPGLGLRLIYFSYDVKMKEKGDIPEGYSVSREKKERFSLILESASTNQTSMYLCASSTPEEATGELFFGEGSRLTVL.

This chain uses TRBV2 with TRBJ2-3, with 9 nucleotides matching TRBD2. Germline V gene data show CDR1 as SNHLY and CDR2 as FYNNEI. With V trimmed by 7 bases and J by 0 bases, 5 bases remained unmatched. This CDR3 has 15 residues. This CDR3 reads CASIRLAESTDTQYF. In nucleotides, the CDR3 is TGTGCCAGCATTAGACTAGCGGAAAGCACAGATACGCAGTATTTT.

Concerning this clone: An end of the junction differs from the germline gene, which may be a read error. The chain carries TRBV2 and TRBJ2-7, with a possible D match to TRBD1 (5 bases). The length of the CDR3 is 12 residues. The germline CDR1 and CDR2 sequences are SNHLY and FYNNEI. CDR3 DNA sequence: TGTGCCAGCAGCGGACGGAGACAGTTCGATAACTTC. It yields the protein CASSGRRQFDNF.

The chain combines TRBV27 with TRBJ1-2, with D perhaps matching TRBD1 (5 bases). CDR3 length equals 13 residues. Germline V lookup: CDR1 MNHEY, CDR2 SMNVEV (reference sequence). V was clipped by 6 bases and J by 4 bases, with 12 bases between them. Here the CDR3 reads CASSKDTSYGYTF. The DNA of the CDR3 is TGTGCCAGCAGCAAGGACACTTCCTATGGCTACACCTTC.

This clone appeared a few times. This chain connects TRBV9 to TRBJ1-2; D is unclear. This CDR3 region has 12 residues. The ends were cut back, 3 bases at V and 1 base at J, with 4 bases in the middle. CDR1 is SGDLS and CDR2 is YYNGEE in the germline V gene. The CDR3 loop reads CASSGYNYGYTF. The CDR3 bases are TGTGCCAGCAGCGGATATAACTATGGCTACACCTTC.